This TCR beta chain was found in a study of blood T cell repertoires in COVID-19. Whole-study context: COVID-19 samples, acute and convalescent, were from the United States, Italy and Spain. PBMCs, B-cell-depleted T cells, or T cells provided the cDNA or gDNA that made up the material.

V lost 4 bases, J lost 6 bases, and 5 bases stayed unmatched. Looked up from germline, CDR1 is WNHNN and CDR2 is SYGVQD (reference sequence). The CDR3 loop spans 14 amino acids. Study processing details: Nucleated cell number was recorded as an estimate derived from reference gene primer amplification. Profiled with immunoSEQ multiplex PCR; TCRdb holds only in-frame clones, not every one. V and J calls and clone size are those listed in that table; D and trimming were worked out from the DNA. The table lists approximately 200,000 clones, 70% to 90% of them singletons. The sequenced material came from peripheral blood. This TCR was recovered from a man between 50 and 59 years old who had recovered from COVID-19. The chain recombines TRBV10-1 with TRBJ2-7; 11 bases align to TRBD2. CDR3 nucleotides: TGCGCCAGCAGTGTCACTAGCGGGAGCATCGAGCAGTACTTC. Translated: CASSVTSGSIEQYF.